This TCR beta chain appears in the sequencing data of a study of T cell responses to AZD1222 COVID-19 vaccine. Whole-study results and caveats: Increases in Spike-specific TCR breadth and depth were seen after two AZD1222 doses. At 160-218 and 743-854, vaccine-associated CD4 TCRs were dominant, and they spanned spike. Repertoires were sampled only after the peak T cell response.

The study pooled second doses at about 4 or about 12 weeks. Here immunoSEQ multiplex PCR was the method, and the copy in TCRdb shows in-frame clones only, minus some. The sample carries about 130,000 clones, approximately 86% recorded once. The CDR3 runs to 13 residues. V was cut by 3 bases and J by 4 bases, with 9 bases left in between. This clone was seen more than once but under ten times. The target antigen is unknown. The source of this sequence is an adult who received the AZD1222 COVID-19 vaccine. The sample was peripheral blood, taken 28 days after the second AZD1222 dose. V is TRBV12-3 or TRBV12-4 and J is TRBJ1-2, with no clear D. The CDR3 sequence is CASSFGSPYGYTF. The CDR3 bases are TGTGCCAGCAGTTTTGGTTCACCCTATGGCTACACCTTC.